This TCR beta chain was identified during a study of cytotoxic CD8 clonotypes in ibrutinib-treated CLL (dated by TCRdb to 2020 to 2023). For the wider study: In this cohort, about 16 patients were treatment-naive and approximately twelve were relapsed/refractory, while 17 to 18 had unmutated IGHV. On average, each sample had about 250,000 productive templates and approximately 100,000 productive rearrangements. Responses were partial in roughly 24 patients and complete in 2; after median around 68 months follow-up, roughly 14 stayed in remission and about twelve progressed. Every sample from remission and from progressive disease was obtained while the patients were still on ibrutinib. Response samples were taken after a median of approximately a year on treatment, ranging from about 6 to 36 months. Cryopreserved peripheral blood mononuclear cells were collected before treatment, at response, and at either disease progression or sustained remission. Longitudinal samples were available for about 30% of the 86 trial participants. The research as a whole found: An increase in clonality was observed at ibrutinib response, with clonality remaining stable during sustained remission and falling back toward baseline at progression. Sampling times were not matched between sustained-remission and progressing patients, and lymph node repertoires were not studied. Baseline clonality exceeded that of age-matched healthy donors and correlated strongly with circulating CD8+ T-cell counts. Public clonotypes were found to be uncommon and were observed to contract or remain stable during treatment; the increase in clonality was shown to reflect expansion of private clonotypes at ibrutinib response.

Note on this clone: Its antigen is unknown. Per-base quality was not reported, and no clone a single base away is much larger than it.

Each clonotype received, on average, 10x coverage in deep resolution sequencing performed on a MiSeq, where the target depth lay between 1 in 1 million and 1 in 200,000 T cells. The immunoSEQ hsTCRB Kit was used to generate the TCR beta libraries. As for the original processing: Data were analyzed with ImmunoSEQ Data Assistant and ImmunoSEQ Analyzer, with V, D and J genes assigned per IMGT definitions. Clonality, with values ranging from 0 to 1, was calculated as one minus the normalized Shannon entropy of productive rearrangement frequencies. Public clonotype analysis was restricted to overrepresented clonotypes comprising at least 0.05% of each patient's repertoire. Roughly 12 age-matched healthy donor repertoires from immuneACCESS were used as controls for clonality. TCRdb took over this immuneACCESS table, retaining in-frame rearrangements with V and J assigned. Such tables are incomplete; in checked studies, under half of the missing clones stem from an unresolved V gene, and the remainder is unexplained. V, J and clone size are taken as reported in that table, and D and trimming were inferred from the DNA itself. Counted in this sample were about 130,000 clones; approximately 81% of them appeared once. Of the sample, around 13% falls within the top ten clones.

Reading the germline V gene gives CDR1 MDHEN and CDR2 SYDVKM. From its cysteine to its phenylalanine, the CDR3 spans 15 amino acids. Here the CDR3 DNA is all that survives: 45 bases in frame from base 1. V is cut back by 7 bases and J by 5 bases, with 9 bases in the junction unmatched. The time point label for this specimen denotes: 12 months on ibrutinib. For TCR beta library preparation, around 2.1 micrograms of genomic DNA were extracted from the cryopreserved PBMCs. Longitudinal blood samples from CLL patients on ibrutinib monotherapy underwent high-throughput TCR beta sequencing. Patients were enrolled in a phase 2 open-label single-center ibrutinib monotherapy trial.

The sequence is built from TRBV28 and TRBJ1-5; 9 central nucleotides agree with TRBD1. The input for sequencing was PBMCs, taken after 12 months of ibrutinib treatment. The TCR was taken from a human donor with chronic lymphocytic leukemia. The nucleotide sequence reads TGTGCCAGCACCTTTGGGACAGGGAGGGATCAGCCCCAGCATTTT. This codes for CASTFGTGRDQPQHF.